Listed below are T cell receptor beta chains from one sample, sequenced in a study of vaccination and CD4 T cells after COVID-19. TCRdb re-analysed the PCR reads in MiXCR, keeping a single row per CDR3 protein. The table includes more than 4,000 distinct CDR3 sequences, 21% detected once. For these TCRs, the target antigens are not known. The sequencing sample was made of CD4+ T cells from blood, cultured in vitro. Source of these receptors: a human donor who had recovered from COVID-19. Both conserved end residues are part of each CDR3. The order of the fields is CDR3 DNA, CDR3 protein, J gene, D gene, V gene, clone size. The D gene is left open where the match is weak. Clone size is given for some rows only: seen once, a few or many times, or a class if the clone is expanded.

CDR3nt: TGTGCCAGCAGCTTGGCCACAGGGGGCGAACGAACCGGTGAAGCTTTCTTT; CDR3aa: CASSLATGGERTGEAFF; j_gene: TRBJ1-1; d_gene: TRBD1; v_gene: TRBV5-6; abundance: medium-sized
CDR3nt: TGCAGTGCTGCCGTGGGACTAGGCTCTAGCACAGATACGCAGTATTTT; CDR3aa: CSAAVGLGSSTDTQYF; j_gene: TRBJ2-3; d_gene: TRBD2; v_gene: TRBV20-1; abundance: NA
CDR3nt: TGTGCCAGCAGCTTACTAGAACGGGAGACCCAGTACTTC; CDR3aa: CASSLLERETQYF; j_gene: TRBJ2-5; d_gene: NA; v_gene: TRBV7-2; abundance: NA
CDR3nt: TGTGCCTGGAGTCGATGGCCCCCAGGACAGGGGAGAGAAGAGACCCAGTACTTC; CDR3aa: CAWSRWPPGQGREETQYF; j_gene: TRBJ2-5; d_gene: TRBD1; v_gene: TRBV30; abundance: once
CDR3nt: TGCAGTGCCGCAGCGGGGGGGTTGGCCGGGGAGCTGTTTTTT; CDR3aa: CSAAAGGLAGELFF; j_gene: TRBJ2-2; d_gene: TRBD2; v_gene: TRBV20-1; abundance: medium-sized
CDR3nt: TGTGCCAGCAGTTTAGCAGGTTCTTTGAACACTGAAGCTTTCTTT; CDR3aa: CASSLAGSLNTEAFF; j_gene: TRBJ1-1; d_gene: NA; v_gene: TRBV27; abundance: few
CDR3nt: TGTGCCAGCAGTCATATAAATCAGCCCCAGCATTTT; CDR3aa: CASSHINQPQHF; j_gene: TRBJ1-5; d_gene: NA; v_gene: TRBV27; abundance: medium-sized
CDR3nt: TGTGCCAGCAGCCAGGACAGGGTCCAGGAAGCTTTCTTT; CDR3aa: CASSQDRVQEAFF; j_gene: TRBJ1-1; d_gene: TRBD1; v_gene: TRBV12-3/TRBV12-4; abundance: medium-sized
CDR3nt: TGTGCCAGCAGACCCACAGCGGCAAACACTGAAGCTTTCTTT; CDR3aa: CASRPTAANTEAFF; j_gene: TRBJ1-1; d_gene: NA; v_gene: TRBV12-3/TRBV12-4; abundance: NA
CDR3nt: TGCGCCAGCAGCTTGGGGACAGGGGATGTAGCAAATCAGCCCCAGCATTTT; CDR3aa: CASSLGTGDVANQPQHF; j_gene: TRBJ1-5; d_gene: TRBD1; v_gene: TRBV5-1; abundance: NA
CDR3nt: TGCAGTGCTAGGAGGGCCAATCAGCCCCAGCATTTT; CDR3aa: CSARRANQPQHF; j_gene: TRBJ1-5; d_gene: NA; v_gene: TRBV20-1; abundance: large
CDR3nt: TGTGCCAGCAGCTTGAGTCAGTCTGGAAACACCATATATTTT; CDR3aa: CASSLSQSGNTIYF; j_gene: TRBJ1-3; d_gene: NA; v_gene: TRBV7-9; abundance: NA
CDR3nt: TGTGCCAGCAGCTTAAGAAGGACGGTGAACTATGGCTACACCTTC; CDR3aa: CASSLRRTVNYGYTF; j_gene: TRBJ1-2; d_gene: NA; v_gene: TRBV7-9; abundance: few
CDR3nt: TGCAGTGCTGGCCGGGTAACTTTCTACAATGAGCAGTTCTTC; CDR3aa: CSAGRVTFYNEQFF; j_gene: TRBJ2-1; d_gene: NA; v_gene: TRBV20-1; abundance: NA
CDR3nt: TGCGCCAGCAGCTTGGGACTAGCGGGGGCCAATCCTCTCTACGAGCAGTACTTC; CDR3aa: CASSLGLAGANPLYEQYF; j_gene: TRBJ2-7; d_gene: TRBD2; v_gene: TRBV5-1; abundance: few
CDR3nt: TGTGCCAGCAGTGAAGGCAATCAGCCCCAGCATTTT; CDR3aa: CASSEGNQPQHF; j_gene: TRBJ1-5; d_gene: NA; v_gene: TRBV6-1; abundance: medium-sized
CDR3nt: TGTGCCAGCAGCCCTCAGGGGAACACTGAAGCTTTCTTT; CDR3aa: CASSPQGNTEAFF; j_gene: TRBJ1-1; d_gene: NA; v_gene: TRBV7-9; abundance: NA
CDR3nt: TGTGCCAGCAGCTCACAGGGGGCGGTAAAGCAGTACTTC; CDR3aa: CASSSQGAVKQYF; j_gene: TRBJ2-7; d_gene: TRBD1; v_gene: TRBV12-3/TRBV12-4; abundance: NA
CDR3nt: TGCGCCAGCAGCCAGGGACAGCCCGGGGAGCTGTTTTTT; CDR3aa: CASSQGQPGELFF; j_gene: TRBJ2-2; d_gene: TRBD1; v_gene: TRBV5-1; abundance: NA
CDR3nt: TGCGCCAGCAGCTACCCTAGCGGGGGCCGAGAGACCCAGTACTTC; CDR3aa: CASSYPSGGRETQYF; j_gene: TRBJ2-5; d_gene: TRBD2; v_gene: TRBV5-1; abundance: NA
CDR3nt: TGTGCCAGCAGCTCCCAAGGGGTCAGGGCGATCGGGGAGCTGTTTTTT; CDR3aa: CASSSQGVRAIGELFF; j_gene: TRBJ2-2; d_gene: NA; v_gene: TRBV5-5; abundance: few
CDR3nt: TGTGCCAGCAGTGAGGTGGGCGAGCAGTACTTC; CDR3aa: CASSEVGEQYF; j_gene: TRBJ2-7; d_gene: NA; v_gene: TRBV6-1; abundance: few
CDR3nt: TGTGCCAGCAGCTTACTGGGGCCCGGGGAGCTGTTTTTT; CDR3aa: CASSLLGPGELFF; j_gene: TRBJ2-2; d_gene: NA; v_gene: TRBV11-1; abundance: few
CDR3nt: TGTGCCTGGAGTGTAGGTGGCACGTCCATAAGGGCCCAGTACTTC; CDR3aa: CAWSVGGTSIRAQYF; j_gene: TRBJ2-5; d_gene: NA; v_gene: TRBV30; abundance: medium-sized
CDR3nt: TGTGCCAGCAGTGTGGCGGGTGGTAATCAGCCCCAGCATTTT; CDR3aa: CASSVAGGNQPQHF; j_gene: TRBJ1-5; d_gene: NA; v_gene: TRBV6-1; abundance: NA
CDR3nt: TGCGCCAGCAGCTCGACAGGGAGTGATTCACCCCTCCACTTT; CDR3aa: CASSSTGSDSPLHF; j_gene: TRBJ1-6; d_gene: TRBD1; v_gene: TRBV5-1; abundance: few
CDR3nt: TGTGCCAGCAGCTTGACGCCATTCCAGTACGACTATGGCTACACCTTC; CDR3aa: CASSLTPFQYDYGYTF; j_gene: TRBJ1-2; d_gene: NA; v_gene: TRBV5-6; abundance: NA
CDR3nt: TGTGCCAGCAGTTTGGGGGGGCGGCAAACTGAAGCTTTCTTT; CDR3aa: CASSLGGRQTEAFF; j_gene: TRBJ1-1; d_gene: NA; v_gene: TRBV12-3/TRBV12-4; abundance: NA
CDR3nt: TGTGCCTGGAGCATTCAGCTCCTACAGTACTTC; CDR3aa: CAWSIQLLQYF; j_gene: TRBJ2-7; d_gene: NA; v_gene: TRBV30; abundance: NA
CDR3nt: TGTGCCAGCAGTTGGGCCAGCTCTGGAAACACCATATATTTT; CDR3aa: CASSWASSGNTIYF; j_gene: TRBJ1-3; d_gene: NA; v_gene: TRBV6-5; abundance: NA
CDR3nt: TGTGCCAGCAGCGTAAGTTCAGGGGCTAGCAATCAGCCCCAGCATTTT; CDR3aa: CASSVSSGASNQPQHF; j_gene: TRBJ1-5; d_gene: NA; v_gene: TRBV9; abundance: NA